This T cell receptor (beta chain) derives from a study of tumor-infiltrating lymphocytes in primary liver carcinoma. Study in general: The patients had histopathologically diagnosed primary liver carcinoma, and their disease was treated by surgical resection.

Constant-region priming of about 500 ng total RNA yielded TCR beta cDNA. ARM-PCR, slightly modified, supplied the TCR beta libraries through three nested multiplex PCR rounds. A C-beta reverse primer was combined with TRBV1-TRBV30 forward primers in the first two PCR rounds, and each round had approximately 10 cycles. TCRdb re-analysed the multiplex PCR reads in MiXCR, keeping a single row per CDR3 protein. Of approximately 300,000 distinct CDR3 sequences in the sample, approximately 60% are singletons; the top ten hold roughly 8.9%. Of note for this clonotype: Its antigen is as yet unknown. A junction end diverges from the germline sequence, so it may reflect a read error.

The researchers obtained blood RNA from unsorted whole blood and also extracted germline DNA. Chronic HBV infection, untreated so far, was present in the patients. The CDR3 has 16 residues. Germline loops: CDR1 SGHAT, CDR2 FQNNGV. General observations from the study: Tumors carried a top-250-clone fraction significantly exceeding that of blood (p = 0.039).

The sample was peripheral blood. The source is a man between 40 and 49 years old with primary liver carcinoma and hepatitis B virus infection. The rearrangement links TRBV11-2 to TRBJ2-4, with 7 bases lining up with TRBD1. The CDR3, as DNA: TGTGCCAGCGTCCCGAGAGGGGGCAGGGCGGCGAACATTCAGTACTTT. This encodes CASVPRGGRAANIQYF.